A single sample gave rise to the 27 T cell receptor beta chains below, sequenced in a study of blood T cell repertoires in COVID-19. Assay: immunoSEQ multiplex PCR; the TCRdb copy retains only in-frame clones and omits some. This sample has about 280,000 clones, with 85% found just once. The material sequenced was PBMCs or T cells enriched from blood (not recorded which). All receptors come from a woman in her forties or fifties who had recovered from COVID-19.

The rearrangement joins TRBV5-1 to TRBJ2-5; D unresolved. Looked up from germline, CDR1 is SGHRS and CDR2 is YFSETQ. The CDR3 is 14 amino acids. Trimming took 3 bases from V and 0 from J, leaving 9 bases between them. CDR3 nucleotides: TGCGCCAGCAGCTCCGGGTCGTACCAAGAGACCCAGTACTTC. This gives the protein CASSSGSYQETQYF.

CDR3 sequence: CSASTGGREKLFF. The CDR3 DNA is TGCAGCGCCTCGACAGGGGGCAGGGAAAAACTGTTTTTT. This sequence joins TRBV29-1 and TRBJ1-4; TRBD1 aligns across 10 bases. After removal of 7 bases from V and 8 bases from J, the junction contained 7 bases not matched to a gene. The CDR3 has 13 amino acids. Germline lookup yields CDR1 SQVTM and CDR2 ANQGSEA.

The gene calls are TRBV28 and TRBJ1-4; 7 positions agree with TRBD1. Germline values: CDR1 MDHEN, CDR2 SYDVKM. The CDR3 contains 14 residues. J gave up 3 bases and V 5 bases, and 3 bases lay outside the gene matches. The CDR3 DNA follows: TGTGCCAGCAGTACCGGGACAGCTAATGAAAAACTGTTTTTT. This gives the protein CASSTGTANEKLFF.

The genes are TRBV27 and TRBJ1-4; tentatively, D is TRBD1 (6 bases). V was cut by 4 bases and J by 7 bases, with 13 bases left in between. The CDR3 length is 14 residues. Germline values: CDR1 MNHEY, CDR2 SMNVEV (reference sequence). CDR3 DNA sequence: TGTGCCAGCAGTTCTATCAGGGGTAGTGAAAAACTGTTTTTT. Protein product: CASSSIRGSEKLFF.

In this sample, this clone turned up many times. V is TRBV3-1 (or the pseudogene TRBV3-2) and J is TRBJ2-7; D is ambiguous. Trimming stripped 1 base from V and 1 base from J, with 5 bases between. Germline V gene lookup returns CDR1 LGHDT and CDR2 YNNKEL (reference sequence). The CDR3 consists of 13 residues. In DNA, the CDR3 is TGTGCCAGCAGCCAAGGGCAGTCCTACGAGCAGTACTTC. Its translation is CASSQGQSYEQYF.

The chain employs TRBV30 and TRBJ2-5; 12 bases are a match to TRBD1. Germline V lookup: CDR1 GTSNPN, CDR2 SVGIG (reference sequence). CDR3 length: 18 amino acids. V shed 3 bases and J 1 base; nucleotides not matched to a gene: 12. This CDR3 reads CAWSPGTGGRGIQETQYF. The CDR3, as DNA: TGTGCCTGGAGCCCTGGGACAGGGGGCCGGGGGATCCAAGAGACCCAGTACTTC.

V and J are TRBV20-1 and TRBJ1-2; TRBD1 agrees at 7 bases. CDR1 is DFQATT, CDR2 SNEGSKA, per germline (reference sequence). The CDR3 runs to 11 residues. The DNA for the CDR3 is TGCAGCACAGGGGAAAACTATGGCTACACCTTC. Translated, it gives CSTGENYGYTF.

This clone was seen once. The V gene is TRBV4-1, the J gene TRBJ2-5, with TRBD1 as a possible D gene (6 bases). This CDR3 spans 16 amino acids. V lost 5 bases and J lost 1, with 17 bases in between. From germline, CDR1 is MGHRA and CDR2 YSYEKL. The CDR3 protein is CASSGRTQGPQETQYF. CDR3 DNA: TGCGCCAGCAGCGGACGAACACAGGGACCCCAAGAGACCCAGTACTTC.

The rearrangement links TRBV10-1 to TRBJ2-1, with 7 bases matching TRBD1. Germline V CDR1 and CDR2: WNHNN, SYGVQD (reference sequence). The trim removed 4 bases at V and 1 base at J, leaving 7 bases unmatched. The CDR3 sequence is 16 residues long. CDR3 DNA: TGCGCCAGCAGTGGACAGGGACCGGGGTCCTACAATGAGCAGTTCTTC. It codes for CASSGQGPGSYNEQFF.

The chain carries TRBV5-1 and TRBJ2-7; 7 bases align to TRBD1. Germline V gene lookup returns CDR1 SGHRS and CDR2 YFSETQ. There are 20 residues in the CDR3. The trim removed 4 bases at V and 6 bases at J, leaving 28 bases unmatched. The CDR3 DNA reads TGCGCCAGCAGCCGCGGCCTAGATATCAGGGGGTGGGCTAAGGTAAGCGAGCAGTACTTC. Encoded protein: CASSRGLDIRGWAKVSEQYF.

The CDR3 DNA follows: TGTGCCAGCAGCTTAAGTAGGAGCGGGATTTACACAGATACGCAGTATTTT. It encodes CASSLSRSGIYTDTQYF. This rearrangement joins TRBV7-9 to TRBJ2-3; 7 positions agree with TRBD2. This CDR3 has 17 residues. CDR1 SEHNR and CDR2 FQNEAQ come from the germline V gene (reference sequence). After removal of 2 bases from V and 2 bases from J, the junction contained 10 bases not matched to a gene.

The chain joins TRBV6-2 or TRBV6-3 to TRBJ1-5, with 8 positions matching TRBD1. V lost 0 bases and J lost 2; bases outside the gene matches: 9. Germline CDR1 and CDR2: MNHEY and SVGEGT. There are 18 residues in the CDR3. The CDR3 protein is CASSYSTDRALGNQPQHF. In DNA, the CDR3 is TGTGCCAGCAGTTACTCGACGGACAGGGCTTTGGGCAATCAGCCCCAGCATTTT.

The V gene is TRBV15, the J gene TRBJ1-5, with unresolved D. Germline CDR1 LNHNV, CDR2 YYDKDF (reference sequence). Deletions cut 6 bases from V and 3 bases from J, with 12 bases between. This CDR3 region has 14 residues. CDR3 nucleotides: TGTGCCACCAGTACCCTCGGTAACAATCAGCCCCAGCATTTT. Its protein is CATSTLGNNQPQHF.

The table lists this clone with a few counts. V and J are TRBV7-8 and TRBJ1-2; D remains ambiguous. The V and J ends lost 3 bases and 4 bases respectively, with 9 bases between them. The CDR3 runs 13 residues. CDR1 and CDR2 (germline): SGHVS, FQNEAQ. CDR3 nucleotides: TGTGCCAGCAGCTTTACAGAGGGCTATGGCTACACCTTC. This sequence encodes CASSFTEGYGYTF.

This rearrangement joins TRBV5-1 to TRBJ2-1; 7 nucleotides match TRBD2. The germline V gene encodes CDR1 SGHRS and CDR2 YFSETQ. CDR3 length equals 16 residues. V was clipped by 4 bases and J by 0 bases; unmatched bases: 7. CDR3 in amino acids: CASSPVLAGSYNEQFF. CDR3 nucleotides: TGCGCCAGCAGCCCGGTCTTAGCGGGCTCCTACAATGAGCAGTTCTTC.

J is TRBJ2-1 and V is TRBV3-1 (or the pseudogene TRBV3-2); 10 nucleotides align to TRBD2. The CDR3 is 18 amino acids. Germline CDR1 reads LGHDT; CDR2 reads YNNKEL (reference sequence). V trimming: 0 bases; J trimming: 5 bases; junction bases outside the gene matches: 10. CDR3 amino acids: CASSQDPSLAGIHNEQFF. The CDR3, as DNA: TGTGCCAGCAGCCAAGATCCTTCACTAGCGGGAATCCACAATGAGCAGTTCTTC.

This chain links TRBV30 with TRBJ2-1; D call uncertain. The germline V gene encodes CDR1 GTSNPN and CDR2 SVGIG (reference sequence). The CDR3 has 10 amino acids. With 8 bases removed from V and 9 bases from J, the gap between germline ends came to 11 bases. CDR3 amino acids: CAGESSEQFF. DNA for the CDR3: TGTGCCGGAGAGAGTAGTGAGCAGTTCTTC. Using reference TRBV30 and TRBJ2-1 for the parts outside the CDR3, the full variable domain is SQTIHQWPATLVQPVGSPLSLECTVEGTSNPNLYWYRQAAGRGLQLLFYSVGIGQISSEVPQNLSASRPQDRQFILSSKKLLLSDSGFYLCAGESSEQFFGPGTRLTVL.

This chain uses TRBV27 with TRBJ2-7; 8 bases align to TRBD2. Losses at the gene ends were 5 bases for V and 3 bases for J; bases not matched to a gene: 9. The germline gives CDR1 MNHEY, CDR2 SMNVEV (reference sequence). The CDR3 is 15 amino acids. The CDR3 sequence is CASSPPGLELYEQYF. The CDR3 DNA follows: TGTGCCAGCAGTCCACCGGGACTAGAACTCTACGAGCAGTACTTC.

V is TRBV5-4 and J is TRBJ2-5; 9 bases are shared with TRBD1. V was pared by 4 bases and J by 4 bases, with 8 bases of the junction left unmatched. Germline CDR1 SGHNT, CDR2 YYREEE (reference sequence). The CDR3 is made up of 15 amino acids. The CDR3 coding sequence is TGTGCCAGCAGCCTGGGACAGGGACGAGGAGAGACCCAGTACTTC. It is translated as CASSLGQGRGETQYF.

The chain uses TRBV4-1 and TRBJ2-7; D is unclear. The germline gives CDR1 MGHRA, CDR2 YSYEKL. The CDR3 spans 13 residues. The V end was cut by 1 base, the J end by 3 bases, with 7 bases between. CDR3 sequence (DNA): TGCGCCAGCAGCCAAGCCCCAGACTACGAGCAGTACTTC. Protein: CASSQAPDYEQYF.

The V gene is TRBV19, the J gene TRBJ2-1; TRBD2 matches 8 bases. V lost 4 bases and J lost 2; bases outside the gene matches: 4. The CDR3 is 15 amino acids. Looked up from germline, CDR1 is LNHDA and CDR2 is SQIVND (reference sequence). In nucleotides, the CDR3 is TGTGCCAGTAGTAAACTTAGCGGGACCTACAATGAGCAGTTCTTC. This translates into CASSKLSGTYNEQFF.

The chain links TRBV18 to TRBJ2-2, with 10 bases that match TRBD1. CDR3 length: 16 residues. Germline V gene sequence: CDR1 KGHSH, CDR2 LQKENI. The ends lost 1 base at V and 7 bases at J; junction bases unmatched: 6. The DNA for the CDR3 is TGTGCCAGCTCACCACGACAGGGGGCTGTGGACGGGGAGCTGTTTTTT. It encodes CASSPRQGAVDGELFF.

The chain has TRBV14 and TRBJ1-2, with 7 positions matching TRBD1. The CDR3 is made up of 14 amino acids. CDR1 is SGHDN and CDR2 is FVKESK in the germline V gene. The V segment lost 1 base and the J segment 4 bases; nucleotides outside the gene matches: 3. The CDR3 DNA reads TGTGCCAGCAGCCAAGCTGACAGGGTCTATGGCTACACCTTC. Amino acids: CASSQADRVYGYTF. The full variable domain, completed using reference TRBV14 and TRBJ1-2, is EAGVTQFPSHSVIEKGQTVTLRCDPISGHDNLYWYRRVMGKEIKFLLHFVKESKQDESGMPNNRFLAERTGGTYSTLKVQPAELEDSGVYFCASSQADRVYGYTFGSGTRLTVV.

This chain uses TRBV6-5 with TRBJ1-1; D is uncertain. Germline-derived CDR1 and CDR2 are MNHEY and SVGAGI. Trimming pared 10 bases from V and 11 bases from J, leaving 17 bases between. This CDR3 has 11 amino acids. This CDR3 is CAIGLAHAAFF. CDR3 DNA: TGTGCCATCGGGTTGGCCCATGCGGCTTTCTTT.

The chain couples TRBV7-8 to TRBJ1-4; 8 bases align to TRBD1. V was pared by 6 bases and J by 8 bases, with 11 bases of the junction left unmatched. This CDR3 spans 15 amino acids. In germline, CDR1 is SGHVS, CDR2 FQNEAQ. CDR3 amino acids: CASSQNTGGREKLFF. The CDR3 coding sequence is TGTGCCAGCAGTCAAAACACAGGGGGGCGGGAAAAACTGTTTTTT.

The chain uses TRBV2 and TRBJ2-7, with 8 bases matching TRBD2. Trimming at V came to 7 bases and at J to 3 bases, leaving 8 bases not matched to a gene. CDR3 length: 14 amino acids. Germline V gives CDR1 SNHLY, CDR2 FYNNEI. The CDR3 nucleotides are TGTGCCAGCATCGAAGCGGGGGCCCTCTACGAGCAGTACTTC. Its translation: CASIEAGALYEQYF.

V gene TRBV30 combines with J gene TRBJ1-6, with D unresolved. CDR3 length: 13 residues. Germline values: CDR1 GTSNPN, CDR2 SVGIG (reference sequence). Trimming took off 4 bases at V and 7 bases at J, with 11 bases between the two ends. Written as DNA, the CDR3 is TGTGCCTGGACTAGTACTGGGAATTCACCCCTCCACTTT. Its protein product is CAWTSTGNSPLHF.